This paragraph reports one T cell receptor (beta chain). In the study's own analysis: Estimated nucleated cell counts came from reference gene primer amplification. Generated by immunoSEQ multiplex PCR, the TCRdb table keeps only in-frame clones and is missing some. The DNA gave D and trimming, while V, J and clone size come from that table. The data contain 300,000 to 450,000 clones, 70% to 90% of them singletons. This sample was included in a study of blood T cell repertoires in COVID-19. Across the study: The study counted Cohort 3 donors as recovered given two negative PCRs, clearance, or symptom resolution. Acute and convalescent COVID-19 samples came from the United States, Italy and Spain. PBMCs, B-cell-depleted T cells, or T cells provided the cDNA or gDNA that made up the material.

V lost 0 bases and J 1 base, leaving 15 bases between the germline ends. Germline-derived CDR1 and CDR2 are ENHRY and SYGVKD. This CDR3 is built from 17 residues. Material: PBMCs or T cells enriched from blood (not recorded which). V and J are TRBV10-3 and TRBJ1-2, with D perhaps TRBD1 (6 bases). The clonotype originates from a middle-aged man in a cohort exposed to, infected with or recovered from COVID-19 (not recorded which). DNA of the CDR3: TGTGCCATCAGTGAGTCTGCTCAGGGGACCATTAACTATGGCTACACCTTC. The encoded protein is CAISESAQGTINYGYTF.